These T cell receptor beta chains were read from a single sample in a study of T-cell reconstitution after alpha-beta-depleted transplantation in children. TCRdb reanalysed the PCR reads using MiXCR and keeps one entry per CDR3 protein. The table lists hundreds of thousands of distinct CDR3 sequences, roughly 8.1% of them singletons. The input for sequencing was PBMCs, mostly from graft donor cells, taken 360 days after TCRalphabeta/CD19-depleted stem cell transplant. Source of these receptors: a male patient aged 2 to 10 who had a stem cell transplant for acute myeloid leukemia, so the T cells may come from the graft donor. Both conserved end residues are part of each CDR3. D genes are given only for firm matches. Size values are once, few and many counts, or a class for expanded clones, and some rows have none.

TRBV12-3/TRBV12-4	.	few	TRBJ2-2	CASSPTPGPAGELFF	TGTGCCAGCAGTCCCACCCCGGGCCCCGCCGGGGAGCTGTTTTTT
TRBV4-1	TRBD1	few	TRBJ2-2	CASSQETGVHTGELFF	TGCGCCAGCAGCCAAGAGACAGGGGTTCACACCGGGGAGCTGTTTTTT
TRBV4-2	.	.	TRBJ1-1	CASSQDGSPEAFF	TGTGCCAGCAGCCAAGACGGGAGCCCTGAAGCTTTCTTT
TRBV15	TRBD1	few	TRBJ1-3	CATSRELGQGLGGNTIYF	TGTGCCACCAGCAGAGAACTGGGACAGGGCCTAGGAGGAAACACCATATATTTT
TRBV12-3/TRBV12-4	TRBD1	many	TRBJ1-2	CASSFFQGVNGYTF	TGTGCCAGCAGTTTCTTCCAGGGGGTTAATGGCTACACCTTC
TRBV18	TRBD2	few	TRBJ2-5	CASSLRLADQETQYF	TGTGCCAGCTCATTAAGACTAGCGGACCAAGAGACCCAGTACTTC
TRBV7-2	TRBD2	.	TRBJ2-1	CASSYGGAIYNEQFF	TGTGCCAGCAGCTACGGGGGGGCGATCTACAATGAGCAGTTCTTC
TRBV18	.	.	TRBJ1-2	CASSPLPGTYGYTF	TGTGCCAGCTCACCACTTCCGGGTACCTATGGCTACACCTTC
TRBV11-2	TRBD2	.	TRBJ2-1	CASSLVRGRNEQFF	TGTGCCAGCAGCTTAGTCCGCGGGAGGAATGAGCAGTTCTTC
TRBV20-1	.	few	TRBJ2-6	CSARDTSGANVLTF	TGCAGTGCTAGGGACACCTCTGGGGCCAACGTCCTGACTTTC
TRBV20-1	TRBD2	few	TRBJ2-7	CSAMGGGSYEQYF	TGCAGTGCTATGGGCGGGGGCTCCTACGAGCAGTACTTC
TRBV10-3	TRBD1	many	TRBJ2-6	CAISGQGGSGANVLTF	TGTGCCATCAGTGGACAGGGTGGATCTGGGGCCAACGTCCTGACTTTC
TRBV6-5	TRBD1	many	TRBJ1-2	CASSYFPGQFYDGYTF	TGTGCCAGCAGTTACTTTCCGGGACAGTTTTACGATGGCTACACCTTC
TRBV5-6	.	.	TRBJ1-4	CASSLVAAEKLFF	TGTGCCAGCAGCTTGGTGGCGGCCGAAAAACTGTTTTTT
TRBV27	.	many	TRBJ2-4	CASSLSRAKGGNIQYF	TGTGCCAGCAGTTTATCGCGAGCGAAAGGCGGGAACATTCAGTACTTC
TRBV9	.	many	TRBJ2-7	CASSVGVSYEQYF	TGTGCCAGCAGCGTAGGAGTCTCCTACGAGCAGTACTTC
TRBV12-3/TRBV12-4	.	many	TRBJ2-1	CASSSQLLGNEQFF	TGTGCCAGCAGTTCTCAACTTTTAGGTAATGAGCAGTTCTTC
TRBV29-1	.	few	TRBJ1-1	CSVTQGYTEAFF	TGCAGCGTTACACAGGGTTACACTGAAGCTTTCTTT
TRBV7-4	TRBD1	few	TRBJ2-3	CASSLEGGHFPHTDTQYF	TGTGCCAGCAGCTTAGAAGGGGGCCACTTTCCACACACAGATACGCAGTATTTT
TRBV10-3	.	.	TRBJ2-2	CAISERGDTVELFF	TGTGCCATCAGTGAGAGGGGGGACACCGTGGAGCTGTTTTTT
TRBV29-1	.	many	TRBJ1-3	CSVVLPGHGNTIYF	TGCAGCGTTGTTCTACCGGGACACGGAAACACCATATATTTT
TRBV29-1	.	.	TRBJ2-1	CSAEGPTVSSYNEQFF	TGCAGCGCCGAGGGTCCGACGGTGAGCTCCTACAATGAGCAGTTCTTC
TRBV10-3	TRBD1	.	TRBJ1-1	CAISETGGRTEAFF	TGTGCCATCAGTGAGACAGGGGGCAGGACTGAAGCTTTCTTT
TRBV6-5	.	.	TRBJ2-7	CASSYSGDSGVLEQYF	TGTGCCAGCAGTTACTCGGGCGACAGTGGGGTTCTCGAGCAGTACTTC
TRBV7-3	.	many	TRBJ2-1	CASSPTGDTNEQFF	TGTGCCAGCAGCCCGACGGGAGACACCAATGAGCAGTTCTTC
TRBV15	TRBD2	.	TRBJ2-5	CATSRYTSGVQETQYF	TGTGCCACCAGCAGATACACTAGCGGGGTCCAAGAGACCCAGTACTTC
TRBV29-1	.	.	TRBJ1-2	CSVESFYGYTF	TGCAGCGTTGAGAGCTTCTATGGCTACACCTTC
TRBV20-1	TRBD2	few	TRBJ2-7	CSARVGLAGFEQYF	TGCAGTGCTAGAGTGGGGCTAGCGGGATTTGAGCAGTACTTC
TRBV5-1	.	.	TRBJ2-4	CASSLRPELAKNIQYF	TGCGCCAGCAGCTTGCGGCCAGAACTAGCCAAAAACATTCAGTACTTC
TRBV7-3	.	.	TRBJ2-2	CASSLLATTNTGELFF	TGTGCCAGCAGCTTACTGGCGACCACGAACACCGGGGAGCTGTTTTTT